This T cell receptor beta chain originates from a study of T cell clones after liver transplantation. About the study: Three of the eight recipients were HCV-positive; the rest had non-autoimmune, non-viral transplant indications. Samples came pre-transplant, pre-randomization before withdrawal, and post-randomization after withdrawal ended. Subjects received no induction therapy and standard immunosuppression until randomization at 12-24 months post-transplant.

V was shortened by 6 bases and J by 0 bases, with 14 bases between the two germline ends. Looked up from germline, CDR1 is MRHNA and CDR2 is SNTAGT. The CDR3 consists of 16 residues. Comment on this clone: The antigen is unknown.

Sequencing was performed with immunoSEQ multiplex PCR; in TCRdb, only in-frame clones are kept and a portion is missing. The sample has 40,000 to 55,000 clones, approximately 71% seen once. Points from the study as a whole: Graft donor-reactive T cells may have migrated into the graft rather than being deleted.

The sample consisted of CD4+ T cells from blood, taken less than 70 months after liver transplant. The chain carries TRBV6-4 and TRBJ2-2; TRBD2 might be the D (6 bases). This receptor was obtained from a human patient who received a liver transplant. Certain T cells may be donor cells from the graft. CDR3 loop: CASRPGGTANTGELFF. The CDR3 nucleotides read TGTGCCAGCAGGCCCGGGGGAACCGCGAACACCGGGGAGCTGTTTTTT.